The clone carrying this T cell receptor (beta chain) was seen a few times. The target antigen is unknown. The data derive from a study of T-cell memory formation after mild COVID-19. V trimming: 3 bases; J trimming: 1 base; junction bases outside the gene matches: 3. The CDR3 extends over 15 amino acids. From germline, CDR1 is MNHNS and CDR2 SASEGT. Overall study results and limits: From day 15 to 85, contracting clones were balanced between CD4 and CD8, whereas later expanders leaned toward CD4+.

5'RACE primed from the constant segment yielded TCR alpha and TCR beta cDNA libraries bearing sample barcodes and UMIs. TCRdb called the 5' RACE reads again in MiXCR, with one record for every CDR3 protein. Of 150,000 or so distinct CDR3 sequences listed, more than 12% are singletons. The sequence was collected from an adult woman who had mild COVID-19 (a few samples of this study predate the infection). Cell type and time point are not known. The specimen was PBMCs or a T cell subset sorted from them (not recorded which). The chain links TRBV6-1 to TRBJ2-5, with 9 bases fitting TRBD1. Here the CDR3 DNA reads TGTGCCAGCAGTGACCAGACAGGGGGCCAAGAGACCCAGTACTTC. It translates to CASSDQTGGQETQYF.